A selection of T cell receptor beta chains follows, all from one sample in a study of CD8+ T cells in alopecia areata. Using immunoSEQ multiplex PCR, the repertoire was profiled, and TCRdb retains in-frame clones only, with some absent. The sample carries 89,000 or so clones, 51% recorded once. Input material: NKG2D-high CD8+ T cells sorted from blood. The receptors come from a human donor with alopecia areata. Both conserved end residues are part of each CDR3. Fields, in order: J gene, D gene, V gene, clone size, CDR3 DNA, CDR3 protein. D genes are given only for firm matches. For some rows the clone size is stated as once, few or many, or as a class when expanded; others skip it.

>TRBJ1-2|-|TRBV5-1|-
TGCGCCAGCAGCTTCGGCCCATCTGTCGAATGGAACTATGGCTACACCTTC
CASSFGPSVEWNYGYTF
>TRBJ2-3|-|TRBV2|-
TGTGCCAGCAGCTCCACCGGGACTAGCACAGATACGCAGTATTTT
CASSSTGTSTDTQYF
>TRBJ2-1|TRBD1|TRBV29-1|few
TGCAGCGTTGAAGGGACAGGCGCTTCCTACAATGAGCAGTTCTTC
CSVEGTGASYNEQFF
>TRBJ2-1|-|TRBV2|-
TGTGCCAGCAGTGATCCGGGACGAGTAGGGGATGAGCAGTTCTTC
CASSDPGRVGDEQFF
>TRBJ2-2|-|TRBV6-5|few
TGTGCCAGCAAACAGCAGTCGAACACCGGGGAGCTGTTTTTT
CASKQQSNTGELFF
>TRBJ2-3|TRBD2|TRBV29-1|-
TGCAGCGTTACCTGGACTAGCGGGAGATCGGCAGATACGCAGTATTTT
CSVTWTSGRSADTQYF
>TRBJ2-1|-|TRBV4-1|-
TGCGCCAGCAGCCAAGTGCTTAGTGACTACAATGAGCAGTTCTTC
CASSQVLSDYNEQFF
>TRBJ2-5|-|TRBV13|-
TGTGCCAGCAGCTTACGGGGATCTACTGAGACCCAGTACTTC
CASSLRGSTETQYF
>TRBJ2-7|-|TRBV28|-
TGTGCCAGCAGTTTTTTCGACTCCTACGAGCAGTACTTC
CASSFFDSYEQYF
>TRBJ2-1|TRBD2|TRBV11-2|-
TGTGCCAGCAGCTCTAGCGGGAGTCGATGGGAGCAGTTCTTC
CASSSSGSRWEQFF
>TRBJ2-3|-|TRBV29-1|few
TGCAGCGTTGAAGATAATCTCGTAACCGCCACAGATACGCAGTATTTT
CSVEDNLVTATDTQYF
>TRBJ2-7|TRBD2|TRBV5-4|-
TGTGCCAGCAGCTTGGGTGTCCTAGCGGGAAACGAGCAGTACTTC
CASSLGVLAGNEQYF
>TRBJ1-1|-|TRBV29-1|few
TGCAGCGTTGTCGCTACTAACACTGAAGCTTTCTTT
CSVVATNTEAFF
>TRBJ2-2|TRBD2|TRBV9|once
TGTGCCAGCAGCCCAACCGGCGGGGGGCTCACCGGGGAGCTGTTTTTT
CASSPTGGGLTGELFF
>TRBJ2-1|-|TRBV29-1|few
TGCAGCGCTATAAATAATGAGCAGTTCTTC
CSAINNEQFF